The clone carrying this TCR beta chain was seen ten or more times. Its antigen is currently unknown. The data were taken from a study of molecular identifiers for immune sequencing clone quantification. Study as a whole: Replicates involved a five-way split of RNA from roughly 20,000 or 100,000 naive CD8 cells, with sequencing of four. Overall study findings and caveats: Should identical TCR molecules share a barcode, the sizes of highly expanded clones could be underestimated.

Trimming cost V 0 bases and J 2 bases, with 16 bases left between them. The CDR3 has 18 residues. TCRdb re-derived calls from the PCR reads in MiXCR, one entry per CDR3 protein. The sample includes 20,000 or so distinct CDR3 sequences, 20% to 25% of them seen just once. The authors sorted naive CD8 T cells as CD8+CD4-CCR7+CD45RA+. This chain uses TRBV12-3 or TRBV12-4 with TRBJ2-2; D possibly corresponds to TRBD2 (5 bases). The sample consisted of naive CD8+ T cells from blood, with Jurkat cell RNA spiked in. Subset reported: FACS-sorted CD8+CD4-CCR7+CD45RA+ naive T cells. This receptor was obtained from a human donor in good health. Some libraries in this study had Jurkat cell RNA spiked in. The CDR3 spells CASSLAHGGGGNTGELFF. The CDR3 nucleotides read TGTGCCAGCAGTTTAGCCCATGGCGGCGGAGGAAACACCGGGGAGCTGTTTTTT.